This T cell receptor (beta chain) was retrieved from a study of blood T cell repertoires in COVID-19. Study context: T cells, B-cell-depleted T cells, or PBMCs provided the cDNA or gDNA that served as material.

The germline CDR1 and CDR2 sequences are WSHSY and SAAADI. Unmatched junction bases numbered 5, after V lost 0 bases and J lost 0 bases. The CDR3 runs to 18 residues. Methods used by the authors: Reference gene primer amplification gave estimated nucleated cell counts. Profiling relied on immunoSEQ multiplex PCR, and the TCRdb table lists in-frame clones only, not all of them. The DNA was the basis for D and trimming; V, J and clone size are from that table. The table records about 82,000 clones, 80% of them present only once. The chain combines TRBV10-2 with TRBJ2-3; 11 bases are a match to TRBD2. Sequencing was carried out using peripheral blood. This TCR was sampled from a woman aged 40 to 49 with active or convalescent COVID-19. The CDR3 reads CASSESRTSGGSTDTQYF. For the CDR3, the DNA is TGCGCCAGCAGTGAGTCTCGAACTAGCGGGGGTAGCACAGATACGCAGTATTTT.